This entry concerns a single T cell receptor (beta chain). The antigen remains undetermined. The CDR3 has 20 amino acids. With 4 bases removed from V and 0 bases from J, the gap between germline ends came to 28 bases. Germline V gene sequence: CDR1 LNHNV, CDR2 YYDKDF (reference sequence). The record originates from a study of OX40 agonist ivuxolimab in advanced cancers. This table comes from immunoSEQ multiplex PCR, and its TCRdb copy is limited to in-frame clones, with some not included. The table has approximately 100,000 clones, around 91% seen once. The study's findings and limits: The specificity for antigen of the expanded peripheral T cells was not determined.

V gene TRBV15 combines with J gene TRBJ2-7; D possibly corresponds to TRBD1 (6 bases). The receptor was derived from an adult with an advanced solid tumor such as melanoma, head and neck, liver or kidney cancer. Sample: CD4+ or CD8+ T cells sorted from blood, taken in a trial of the OX40 agonist ivuxolimab. For the CDR3, the DNA is TGTGCCACCAGCACCGTTCCCCCTCTCCGGGACACTTCAACCTCCTACGAGCAGTACTTC. Translating it yields CATSTVPPLRDTSTSYEQYF.